The subject of this entry is one T cell receptor (beta chain). The sample originates from a study of blood T cell repertoires in COVID-19. The wider study: Sample material is recorded as cDNA or gDNA derived from T cells, B-cell-depleted T cells, or PBMCs.

Participant reports of clinical history set cohort assignment. Recovered Cohort 3 donors showed two negative PCRs, clearance, or symptom resolution. The data were produced by immunoSEQ multiplex PCR, yet TCRdb's version contains in-frame clones alone and is incomplete. The data show approximately 180,000 clones, around 83% seen once. Sequencing was performed on PBMCs or T cells enriched from blood (not recorded which). The sequence was obtained from a man aged 50 or older who had recovered from COVID-19.

CDR3 bases: TGTGCCAGCAGAGAGAGGAGCTACGAGCAGTACTTC. This gives the protein CASRERSYEQYF. The V call is TRBV28, the J call TRBJ2-7; unclear D gene. The length of the CDR3 is 12 residues. Deletions cut 6 bases from V and 3 bases from J, with 9 bases between. The V gene's germline CDR1 is MDHEN and CDR2 SYDVKM.